This is a list of T cell receptor beta chains from one sample in a study of blood T cell repertoires in COVID-19. This table comes from immunoSEQ multiplex PCR, and its TCRdb copy is limited to in-frame clones, with some not included. The sample records about 200,000 clones, 70% to 85% being singletons. Specimen: peripheral blood. These receptors originate from a human donor in a cohort sampled during active COVID-19. Both conserved end residues are part of each CDR3. A D gene is named only where the DNA matches it firmly. Size tells how often a clone was seen (once, few, many) or the class of an expanded clone, and some rows leave it out.

d_gene | j_gene | len | v_gene | abundance | CDR3aa | CDR3nt
. | TRBJ2-3 | 12 | TRBV7-2 | many | CASSFYTDTQYF | TGTGCCAGCAGCTTTTACACAGATACGCAGTATTTT
TRBD1 | TRBJ1-2 | 15 | TRBV4-1 | . | CASSQPDRAHYGYTF | TGCGCCAGCAGCCAACCGGACAGGGCCCACTATGGCTACACCTTC
. | TRBJ2-7 | 12 | TRBV29-1 | . | CSARIPYERQYF | TGCAGCGCCCGGATCCCCTACGAGCGGCAGTACTTC
TRBD1 | TRBJ1-3 | 15 | TRBV25-1 | few | CASSEGTGGRNTIYF | TGTGCCAGCAGTGAAGGGACAGGGGGTAGAAACACCATATATTTT
. | TRBJ1-4 | 16 | TRBV9 | . | CASSEGDTTTNEKLFF | TGTGCCAGCAGCGAGGGGGACACTACAACTAATGAAAAACTGTTTTTT
. | TRBJ1-1 | 15 | TRBV18 | . | CASSPPAGMNTEAFF | TGTGCCAGCTCACCACCGGCGGGGATGAACACTGAAGCTTTCTTT
. | TRBJ2-3 | 18 | TRBV4-1 | . | CASSQGPGGRQGADTQYF | TGCGCCAGCAGCCAAGGGCCTGGGGGGCGCCAGGGGGCAGATACGCAGTATTTT
TRBD2 | TRBJ2-3 | 19 | TRBV19 | . | CASSSPGLAGGGVTDTQYF | TGTGCCAGTAGTTCCCCGGGACTAGCGGGAGGAGGGGTCACAGATACGCAGTATTTT
TRBD1 | TRBJ2-7 | 15 | TRBV28 | . | CASSSLRDRVYEQYF | TGTGCCAGCAGTTCACTCCGGGACAGGGTCTACGAGCAGTACTTC
TRBD1 | TRBJ2-2 | 17 | TRBV30 | . | CAWSETGTGINTGELFF | TGTGCCTGGAGCGAAACCGGGACAGGGATTAACACCGGGGAGCTGTTTTTT
. | TRBJ2-1 | 14 | TRBV19 | . | CASSIKSTYNEQFF | TGTGCCAGTAGTATAAAGAGCACCTACAATGAGCAGTTCTTC
. | TRBJ2-3 | 14 | TRBV7-6 | . | CASSLAIGPDTQYF | TGTGCCAGCAGCTTAGCGATTGGGCCAGATACGCAGTATTTT
TRBD1 | TRBJ1-2 | 18 | TRBV12-5 | . | CASGFEGLWDRSFYGYTF | TGTGCTAGTGGTTTCGAAGGATTATGGGACAGATCATTCTATGGCTACACCTTC
TRBD1 | TRBJ1-2 | 13 | TRBV28 | . | CASSPTGDYGYTF | TGTGCCAGCAGTCCGACAGGGGACTATGGCTACACCTTC
TRBD2 | TRBJ2-3 | 15 | TRBV28 | . | CASSPPSGLTDTQYF | TGTGCCAGCAGTCCCCCTAGCGGGCTCACAGATACGCAGTATTTT
. | TRBJ2-2 | 14 | TRBV9 | . | CASSAPSSTGELFF | TGTGCCAGCAGCGCCCCCTCGTCCACCGGGGAGCTGTTTTTT
. | TRBJ2-7 | 13 | TRBV27 | . | CASSLTPNYEQYF | TGTGCCAGCAGTTTGACACCAAACTACGAGCAGTACTTC
TRBD2 | TRBJ2-5 | 15 | TRBV9 | many | CASSVRAASGETQYF | TGTGCCAGCAGCGTCAGGGCGGCTAGCGGGGAGACCCAGTACTTC
. | TRBJ1-5 | 20 | TRBV7-2 | . | CASSLAGQGGIDYGNQPQHF | TGTGCCAGCAGCTTAGCGGGGCAGGGTGGGATAGATTACGGCAATCAGCCCCAGCATTTT
TRBD2 | TRBJ2-2 | 15 | TRBV5-1 | many | CASSLSGMGTGELFF | TGCGCCAGCAGTCTTAGCGGGATGGGCACCGGGGAGCTGTTTTTT
. | TRBJ2-1 | 12 | TRBV27 | . | CASSFGGSTQFF | TGTGCCAGCAGTTTTGGGGGGTCAACGCAGTTCTTC
TRBD2 | TRBJ2-1 | 17 | TRBV12-5 | . | CASGLVGLAGGGNEQFF | TGTGCTAGTGGTTTGGTAGGACTAGCGGGAGGAGGGAATGAGCAGTTCTTC
. | TRBJ1-4 | 14 | TRBV24-1 | . | CATSGNKSGEKLFF | TGTGCCACCAGCGGTAACAAGTCGGGTGAAAAACTGTTTTTT
. | TRBJ2-2 | 18 | TRBV19 | few | CASSIRGLRRTNTGELFF | TGTGCCAGTAGTATCCGGGGACTTAGGAGAACGAACACCGGGGAGCTGTTTTTT
. | TRBJ2-7 | 13 | TRBV12-3/TRBV12-4 | once | CASSLAPGYEQYF | TGTGCCAGCAGTTTAGCGCCCGGCTACGAGCAGTACTTC